This is a list of T cell receptor beta chains from one sample in a study of T cell changes during pregnancy in multiple sclerosis. Here immunoSEQ multiplex PCR was the method, and the copy in TCRdb shows in-frame clones only, minus some. The data contain roughly 110,000 clones, 85% to 95% of them singletons. The sequencing here drew on peripheral blood, taken after pregnancy. These receptors were collected from a female donor with multiple sclerosis, enrolled in a pregnancy study. CDR3s include the opening cysteine and the closing phenylalanine or tryptophan. D genes are given only for firm matches. Size is stated for part of the rows, as once, few or many counts, or as a class when the clone is expanded.

- | 14 | TRBJ2-3 | TRBD2 | TRBV30 | TGTGCCTGTAGTCGGGGACTAGCGTCAGATACGCAGTATTTT | CACSRGLASDTQYF
few | 11 | TRBJ1-1 | - | TRBV10-3 | TGTGCCATCAGTGGGGCCTCTGAAGCTTTCTTT | CAISGASEAFF
- | 15 | TRBJ1-2 | TRBD1 | TRBV19 | TGTGCCAGTAGTCTCGAGGGACAGGGTAGAAGGGGCTACACCTTC | CASSLEGQGRRGYTF
- | 14 | TRBJ2-5 | - | TRBV30 | TGTGCCTGGAGTGTCGGAGGGGCCGGGGAGACCCAGTACTTC | CAWSVGGAGETQYF
- | 16 | TRBJ1-2 | TRBD1 | TRBV28 | TGTGCCAGCAGTTTAAACGTGGCAGGGGGAAACTATGGCTACACCTTC | CASSLNVAGGNYGYTF
- | 14 | TRBJ1-1 | TRBD1 | TRBV2 | TGTGCCAGCAGGATTGGACAGGGGACGACTGAAGCTTTCTTT | CASRIGQGTTEAFF
- | 13 | TRBJ2-1 | - | TRBV14 | TGTGCCAGCAGCCCAGGACTCTGGAATGAGCAGTTCTTC | CASSPGLWNEQFF
- | 15 | TRBJ1-6 | TRBD1 | TRBV15 | TGTGCCACCAGCAGAGATCGACAGGGCGATTCACCCCTCCACTTT | CATSRDRQGDSPLHF
- | 14 | TRBJ2-7 | TRBD1 | TRBV10-2 | TGCGCCAGCAGGAAGGACAGGGGGCCCTACGAGCAGTACTTC | CASRKDRGPYEQYF
once | 13 | TRBJ1-6 | - | TRBV6-5 | TGTGCCAGCAGAGAACAGGGTGGTTCACCCCTCCACTTT | CASREQGGSPLHF
- | 14 | TRBJ2-2 | TRBD1 | TRBV5-5 | TGTGCCAGCAGCTCTACAGGGGACACCGGGGAGCTGTTTTTT | CASSSTGDTGELFF
- | 15 | TRBJ2-1 | TRBD1 | TRBV27 | TGTGCCAGCAGTTCCCCCAGGGGGTACTACAATGAGCAGTTCTTC | CASSSPRGYYNEQFF
- | 16 | TRBJ2-2 | - | TRBV7-3 | TGTGCCAGCAGCTTAGGCGCCCAGCGTCGTACCGGGGAGCTGTTTTTT | CASSLGAQRRTGELFF
- | 14 | TRBJ1-2 | TRBD1 | TRBV5-1 | TGCGCCAGCAGCCCGGGGACAGGGGTCTATGGCTACACCTTC | CASSPGTGVYGYTF
- | 17 | TRBJ2-1 | - | TRBV9 | TGTGCCAGCAGCGTAGAGGGGGGGCCTTCTTCGTCCTGGGAGCAGTTCTTC | CASSVEGGPSSSWEQFF
- | 13 | TRBJ1-1 | - | TRBV7-3 | TGTGCCAGCAGCCCCCGTGTAGGAGAGGTAGCTTTCTTT | CASSPRVGEVAFF
once | 11 | TRBJ2-7 | - | TRBV10-3 | TGTGCCATCAGTAAAGCGGACGAGCAGTACTTC | CAISKADEQYF
- | 14 | TRBJ1-2 | - | TRBV28 | TGTGCCAGCAGTTTAGGCCAGGGGTGGAGTGGCTACACCTTC | CASSLGQGWSGYTF
once | 16 | TRBJ1-3 | TRBD1 | TRBV5-6 | TGTGCCAGCAGCTTTGGGGACAGGGTGCTAGGAAACACCATATATTTT | CASSFGDRVLGNTIYF
- | 12 | TRBJ2-2 | - | TRBV27 | TGTGCCAGCAGTCGGGTTGGCGGGGAGCTGTTTTTT | CASSRVGGELFF
once | 16 | TRBJ1-3 | TRBD1 | TRBV30 | TGTGCCTGGAGTGGCGACAGGGGGCATTCTCTAAACACCATATATTTT | CAWSGDRGHSLNTIYF
- | 15 | TRBJ2-5 | - | TRBV16 | TGTGCCAGCAGCCAACAGGGAGGGGGCCAAGAGACCCAGTACTTC | CASSQQGGGQETQYF
- | 17 | TRBJ1-1 | - | TRBV19 | TGTGCCAGTAGTAGTGGGGGGGGTCCCGTACTGAACACTGAAGCTTTCTTT | CASSSGGGPVLNTEAFF
once | 16 | TRBJ2-1 | TRBD2 | TRBV10-3 | TGTGCCATCACTGTAGCGGGAACCAGCTCCTACAATGAGCAGTTCTTC | CAITVAGTSSYNEQFF
once | 15 | TRBJ1-2 | - | TRBV5-1 | TGCGCCAGCAGCTTGGCGGAACAGAAGAACTATGGCTACACCTTC | CASSLAEQKNYGYTF
- | 12 | TRBJ2-3 | TRBD2 | TRBV30 | TGTGCCTGGAACACCGGGGGGGATACGCAGTATTTT | CAWNTGGDTQYF
- | 14 | TRBJ1-1 | - | TRBV5-4 | TGTGCCAGCAGCTTGGGGGCATTAAACACTGAAGCTTTCTTT | CASSLGALNTEAFF
- | 18 | TRBJ2-7 | TRBD2 | TRBV5-4 | TGTGCCAGCAGCTCCGTGACTAGCGGGAGGGCCAAGTCCTACGAGCAGTACTTC | CASSSVTSGRAKSYEQYF
- | 15 | TRBJ2-1 | TRBD2 | TRBV7-2 | TGTGCCAGCAGCAACGGACTAGTTGGTCGGAATGAGCAGTTCTTC | CASSNGLVGRNEQFF
once | 13 | TRBJ1-2 | TRBD1 | TRBV9 | TGTGCCAGCAGCGGGACAGGGATTTATGGCTACACCTTC | CASSGTGIYGYTF
- | 15 | TRBJ2-7 | - | TRBV4-2 | TGTGCCAGCAGCCAAGGGAGGGCAGAAACCTACGAGCAGTACTTC | CASSQGRAETYEQYF
- | 17 | TRBJ2-2 | TRBD2 | TRBV19 | TGTGCCAGTAGTAAACTAGCGGGAGTCGATGTCACCGGGGAGCTGTTTTTT | CASSKLAGVDVTGELFF
- | 16 | TRBJ1-5 | TRBD1 | TRBV28 | TGTGCCAGCAGTGCCCCGGGACAGGGGGGGTATCAGCCCCAGCATTTT | CASSAPGQGGYQPQHF
- | 14 | TRBJ1-5 | - | TRBV2 | TGTGCCAGCAGTGATCTAAGTAACAATCAGCCCCAGCATTTT | CASSDLSNNQPQHF
- | 19 | TRBJ2-2 | TRBD2 | TRBV28 | TGTGCCAGCAGTCTAGGACTAGCGGGAGGCTGGGCGAACACCGGGGAGCTGTTTTTT | CASSLGLAGGWANTGELFF
- | 15 | TRBJ2-3 | - | TRBV10-2 | TGCGCCAGCAGTGAAAGTAGGGGATTCGGAGATACGCAGTATTTT | CASSESRGFGDTQYF
- | 13 | TRBJ1-1 | TRBD1 | TRBV18 | TGTGCCAGCTCGGGACAGGGGAACACTGAAGCTTTCTTT | CASSGQGNTEAFF
- | 15 | TRBJ1-3 | TRBD1 | TRBV6-1 | TGTGCCAGCAGCGGACAGGGGGCCGTCGGAAACACCATATATTTT | CASSGQGAVGNTIYF
- | 17 | TRBJ2-5 | TRBD1 | TRBV28 | TGTGCCAGCTCGAGACGTTGGGATTTCACAGGGGTAGAGACCCAGTACTTC | CASSRRWDFTGVETQYF
- | 15 | TRBJ2-2 | TRBD2 | TRBV6-5 | TGTGCCAGCAGCCGCGGGGGGGGGCACACCGGGGAGCTGTTTTTT | CASSRGGGHTGELFF
- | 14 | TRBJ2-7 | - | TRBV6-1 | TGTGCCAGCAGTGACCCCACAGGGTTTTACGAGCAGTACTTC | CASSDPTGFYEQYF
- | 16 | TRBJ2-5 | - | TRBV12-5 | TGTGCTAGTGGTTCCGCCGCCACTAGACCGGGAGAGACCCAGTACTTC | CASGSAATRPGETQYF
- | 15 | TRBJ1-4 | - | TRBV9 | TGTGCCAGCAGCCCTCGGACACAAGCCGGAGAAAAACTGTTTTTT | CASSPRTQAGEKLFF
once | 13 | TRBJ1-3 | - | TRBV30 | TGTGCCTGGAGGACAGCGCCTGGAAACACCATATATTTT | CAWRTAPGNTIYF
- | 14 | TRBJ2-2 | - | TRBV9 | TGTGCCAGCAGCGAAGCTAGCGTCGGCGGGGAGCTGTTTTTT | CASSEASVGGELFF
- | 15 | TRBJ2-3 | - | TRBV10-3 | TGTGCCATCAGCCCGAGTCAGGGACTTTTGGATACGCAGTATTTT | CAISPSQGLLDTQYF
- | 15 | TRBJ1-4 | TRBD1 | TRBV28 | TGTGCCAGCAGTAGACAGGGGGCCTTTAATGAAAAACTGTTTTTT | CASSRQGAFNEKLFF
- | 15 | TRBJ2-7 | TRBD1 | TRBV27 | TGTGCCAGCAGTTTAAAACGGGACAGTACCTACGAGCAGTACTTC | CASSLKRDSTYEQYF
- | 15 | TRBJ2-1 | TRBD2 | TRBV7-3 | TGTGCCAGCAGCCCCTCGGGAGGGTCATTAAATGAGCAGTTCTTC | CASSPSGGSLNEQFF
- | 15 | TRBJ1-1 | - | TRBV4-1 | TGCGCCAGCAGCCATGGAGGTGGGGTAGGGACTGAAGCTTTCTTT | CASSHGGGVGTEAFF
- | 12 | TRBJ1-4 | TRBD1 | TRBV7-3 | TGTGCCAGTCGGGACAGGGGTGAAAAACTGTTTTTT | CASRDRGEKLFF